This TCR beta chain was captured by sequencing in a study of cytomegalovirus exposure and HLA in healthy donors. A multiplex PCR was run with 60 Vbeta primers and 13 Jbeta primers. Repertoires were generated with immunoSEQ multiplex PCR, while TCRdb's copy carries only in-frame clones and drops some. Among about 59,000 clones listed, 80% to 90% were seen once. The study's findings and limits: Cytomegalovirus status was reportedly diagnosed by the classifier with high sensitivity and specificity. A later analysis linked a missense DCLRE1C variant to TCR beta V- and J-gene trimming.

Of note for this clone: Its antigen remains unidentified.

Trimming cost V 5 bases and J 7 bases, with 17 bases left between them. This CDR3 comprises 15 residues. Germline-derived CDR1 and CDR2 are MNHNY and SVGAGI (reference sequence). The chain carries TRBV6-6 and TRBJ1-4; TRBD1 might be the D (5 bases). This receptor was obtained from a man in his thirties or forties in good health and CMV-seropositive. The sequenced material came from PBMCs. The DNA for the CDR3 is TGTGCCAGCAGTGCCAAGGGTGGAAGGGGTGAAAAACTGTTTTTT. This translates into CASSAKGGRGEKLFF.